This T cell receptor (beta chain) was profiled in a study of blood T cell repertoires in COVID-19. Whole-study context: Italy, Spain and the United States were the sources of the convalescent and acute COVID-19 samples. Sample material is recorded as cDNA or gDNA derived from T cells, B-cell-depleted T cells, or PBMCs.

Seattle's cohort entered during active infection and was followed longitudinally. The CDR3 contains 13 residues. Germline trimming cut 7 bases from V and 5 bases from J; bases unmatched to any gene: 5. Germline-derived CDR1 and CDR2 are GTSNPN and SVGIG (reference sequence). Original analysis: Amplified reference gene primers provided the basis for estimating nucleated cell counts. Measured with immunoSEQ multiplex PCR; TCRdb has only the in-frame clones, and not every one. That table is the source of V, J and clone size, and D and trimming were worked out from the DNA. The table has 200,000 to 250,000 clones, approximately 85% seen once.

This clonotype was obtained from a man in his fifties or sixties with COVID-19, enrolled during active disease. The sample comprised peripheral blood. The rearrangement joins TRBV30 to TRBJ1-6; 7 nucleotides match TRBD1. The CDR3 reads CAYRGADNSPLHF. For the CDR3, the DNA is TGTGCCTACAGGGGAGCGGATAATTCACCCCTCCACTTT.